Below are 5 T cell receptor beta chains sequenced from a single sample in a study of blood T cell repertoires in COVID-19. The data were produced by immunoSEQ multiplex PCR, yet TCRdb's version contains in-frame clones alone and is incomplete. The sample lists about 160,000 clones; more than 65% were seen once. Sample: peripheral blood. The receptors derive from a woman in her fifties or sixties with COVID-19, enrolled during active disease.

This clone was seen a single time. The rearrangement links TRBV7-2 to TRBJ2-2; 8 bases agree with TRBD2. V lost 5 bases to trimming and J lost 5 bases; unmatched junction nucleotides: 10. Germline lookup yields CDR1 SGHTA and CDR2 FQGNSA. This CDR3 comprises 16 residues. Here the CDR3 reads CASSPPGGGLTGELFF. The CDR3 DNA follows: TGTGCCAGCAGCCCCCCGGGAGGGGGACTAACCGGGGAGCTGTTTTTT.

The rearrangement links TRBV7-8 to TRBJ2-2, with TRBD1 identical over 7 bases. Germline trimming cut 5 bases from V and 6 bases from J; bases unmatched to any gene: 3. The germline gives CDR1 SGHVS, CDR2 FQNEAQ. CDR3 length: 13 residues. CDR3 coding DNA: TGTGCCAGCAGCCCTGACAGGGCCGGGGAGCTGTTTTTT. Its protein is CASSPDRAGELFF.

V is TRBV6-5 and J is TRBJ2-1, with D maybe TRBD2 (5 bases). V gave up 4 bases and J gave up 4 bases, with 14 bases separating them. The CDR3 is made up of 15 amino acids. CDR1 MNHEY and CDR2 SVGAGI come from the germline V gene. The CDR3 sequence: CASSSDSVGYNEQFF. As DNA, the CDR3 is TGTGCCAGCAGTTCGGACTCCGTGGGGTACAATGAGCAGTTCTTC.

This clone was seen a handful of times. J is TRBJ1-6 and V is TRBV11-2; possibly TRBD1 for D (6 bases). Trimming stripped 4 bases from V and 8 bases from J, with 24 bases between. In germline, CDR1 is SGHAT, CDR2 FQNNGV. The CDR3 sequence is 18 residues long. CDR3 in DNA: TGTGCCAGCAGCTCCCCCCGGGACACTGACTTTGTTGATTCACCCCTCCACTTT. As protein: CASSSPRDTDFVDSPLHF.

V usage is TRBV2 and J usage is TRBJ2-4, with D possibly being TRBD1 (6 bases). The V end lost 6 bases, the J end lost 3 bases, and 18 bases lay between the germline ends. Germline CDR1 and CDR2: SNHLY and FYNNEI. This CDR3 has 16 amino acids. The CDR3 loop is CASRDNTGLGKNIQYF. Here the CDR3 DNA reads TGTGCCAGCAGGGACAATACAGGGCTTGGCAAAAACATTCAGTACTTC.